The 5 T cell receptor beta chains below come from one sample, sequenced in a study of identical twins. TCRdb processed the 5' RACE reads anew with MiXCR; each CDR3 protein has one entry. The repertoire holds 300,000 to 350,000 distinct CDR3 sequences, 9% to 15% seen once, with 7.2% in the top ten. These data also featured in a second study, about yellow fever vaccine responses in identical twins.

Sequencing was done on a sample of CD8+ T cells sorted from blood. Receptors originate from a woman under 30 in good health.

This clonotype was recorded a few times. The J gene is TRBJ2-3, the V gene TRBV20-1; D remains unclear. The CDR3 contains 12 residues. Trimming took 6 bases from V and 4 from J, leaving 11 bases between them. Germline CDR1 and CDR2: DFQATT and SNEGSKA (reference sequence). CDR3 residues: CSAWRGSDTQYF. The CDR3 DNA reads TGCAGTGCCTGGCGCGGTTCAGATACGCAGTATTTT.

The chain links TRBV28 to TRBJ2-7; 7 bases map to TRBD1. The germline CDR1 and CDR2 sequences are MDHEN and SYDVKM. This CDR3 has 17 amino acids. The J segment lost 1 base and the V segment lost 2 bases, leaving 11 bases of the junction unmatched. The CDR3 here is CASSLRRRGPPSYEQYF. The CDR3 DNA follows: TGTGCCAGCAGTTTACGCCGAAGGGGGCCACCTTCCTACGAGCAGTACTTC. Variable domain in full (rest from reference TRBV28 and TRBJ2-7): DVKVTQSSRYLVKRTGEKVFLECVQDMDHENMFWYRQDPGLGLRLIYFSYDVKMKEKGDIPEGYSVSREKKERFSLILESASTNQTSMYLCASSLRRRGPPSYEQYFGPGTRLTVT.

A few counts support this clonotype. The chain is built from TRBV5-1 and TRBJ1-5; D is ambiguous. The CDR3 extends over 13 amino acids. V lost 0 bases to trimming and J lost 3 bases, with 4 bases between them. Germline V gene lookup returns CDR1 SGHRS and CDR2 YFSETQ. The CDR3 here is CASSLGVNQPQHF. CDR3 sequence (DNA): TGCGCCAGCAGCTTGGGGGTCAATCAGCCCCAGCATTTT.

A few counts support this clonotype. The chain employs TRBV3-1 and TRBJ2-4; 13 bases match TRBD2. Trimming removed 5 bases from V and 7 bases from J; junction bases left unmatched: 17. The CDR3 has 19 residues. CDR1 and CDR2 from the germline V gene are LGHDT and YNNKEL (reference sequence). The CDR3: CASSSLRPGTSGTRNIQYF. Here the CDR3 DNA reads TGTGCCAGCAGCTCCCTAAGACCCGGGACTAGCGGGACTAGGAACATTCAGTACTTC. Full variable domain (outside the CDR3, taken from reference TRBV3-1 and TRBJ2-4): DTAVSQTPKYLVTQMGNDKSIKCEQNLGHDTMYWYKQDSKKFLKIMFSYNNKELIINETVPNRFSPKSPDKAHLNLHINSLELGDSAVYFCASSSLRPGTSGTRNIQYFGAGTRLSVL.

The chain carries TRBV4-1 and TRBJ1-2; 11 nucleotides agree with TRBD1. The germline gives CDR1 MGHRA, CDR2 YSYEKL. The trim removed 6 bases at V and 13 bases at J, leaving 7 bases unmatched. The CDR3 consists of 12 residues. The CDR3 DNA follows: TGCGCCAGCAGGGGACAGGGGGTTGAGGGCACCTTC. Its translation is CASRGQGVEGTF.